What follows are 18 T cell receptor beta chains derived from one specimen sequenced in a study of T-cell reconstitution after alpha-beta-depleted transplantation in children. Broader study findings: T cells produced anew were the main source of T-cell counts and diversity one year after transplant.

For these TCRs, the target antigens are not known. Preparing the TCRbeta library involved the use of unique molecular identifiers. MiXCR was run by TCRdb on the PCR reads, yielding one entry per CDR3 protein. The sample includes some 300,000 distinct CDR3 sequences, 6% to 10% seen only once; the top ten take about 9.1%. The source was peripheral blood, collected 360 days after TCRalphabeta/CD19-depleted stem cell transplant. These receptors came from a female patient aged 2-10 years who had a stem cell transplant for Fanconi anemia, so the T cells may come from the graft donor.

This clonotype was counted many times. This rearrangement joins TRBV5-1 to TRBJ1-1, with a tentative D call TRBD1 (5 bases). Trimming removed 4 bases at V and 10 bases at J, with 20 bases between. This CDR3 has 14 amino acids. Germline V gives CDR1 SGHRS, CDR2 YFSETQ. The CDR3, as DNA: TGCGCCAGCAGCGCTACAGGAGGTCGGGATCGAGCTTTCTTT. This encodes CASSATGGRDRAFF.

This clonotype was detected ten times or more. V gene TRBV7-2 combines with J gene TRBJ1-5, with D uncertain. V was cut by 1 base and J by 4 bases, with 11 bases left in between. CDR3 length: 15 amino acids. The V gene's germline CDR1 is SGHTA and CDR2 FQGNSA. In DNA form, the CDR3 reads TGTGCCAGCAGCTTAGAGGGCAGCTCAAATCAGCCCCAGCATTTT. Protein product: CASSLEGSSNQPQHF.

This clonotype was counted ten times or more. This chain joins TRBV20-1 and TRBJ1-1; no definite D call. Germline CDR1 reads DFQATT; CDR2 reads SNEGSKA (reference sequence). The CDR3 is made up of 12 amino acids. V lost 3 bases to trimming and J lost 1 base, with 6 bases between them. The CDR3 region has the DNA TGCAGTGCTAGCGTCGGGAACACTGAAGCTTTCTTT. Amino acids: CSASVGNTEAFF.

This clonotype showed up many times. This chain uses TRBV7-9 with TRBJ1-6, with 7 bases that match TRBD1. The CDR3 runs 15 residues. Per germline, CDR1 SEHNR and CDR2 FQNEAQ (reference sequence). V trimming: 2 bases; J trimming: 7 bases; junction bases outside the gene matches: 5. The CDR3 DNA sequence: TGTGCCAGCAGCTTATGGGACAGACAGAATTCACCCCTCCACTTT. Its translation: CASSLWDRQNSPLHF.

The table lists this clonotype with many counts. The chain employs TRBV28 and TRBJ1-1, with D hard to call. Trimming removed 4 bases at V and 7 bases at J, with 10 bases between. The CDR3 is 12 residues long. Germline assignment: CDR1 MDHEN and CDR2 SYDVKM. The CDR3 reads CASSSPKVEAFF. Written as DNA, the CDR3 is TGTGCCAGCAGTTCACCAAAGGTTGAAGCTTTCTTT.

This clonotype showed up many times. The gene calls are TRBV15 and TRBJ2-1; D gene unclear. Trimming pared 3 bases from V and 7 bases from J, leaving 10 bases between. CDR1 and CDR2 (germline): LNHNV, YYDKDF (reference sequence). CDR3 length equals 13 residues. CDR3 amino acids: CATSRSPGNEQFF. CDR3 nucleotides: TGTGCCACCAGCAGGTCTCCTGGGAATGAGCAGTTCTTC.

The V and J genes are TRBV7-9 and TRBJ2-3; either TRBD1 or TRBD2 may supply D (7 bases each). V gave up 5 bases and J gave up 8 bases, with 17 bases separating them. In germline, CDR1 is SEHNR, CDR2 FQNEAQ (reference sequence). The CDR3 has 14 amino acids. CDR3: CASSQQGSGGTQYF. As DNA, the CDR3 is TGTGCCAGCAGCCAACAGGGGTCGGGGGGTACGCAGTATTTT.

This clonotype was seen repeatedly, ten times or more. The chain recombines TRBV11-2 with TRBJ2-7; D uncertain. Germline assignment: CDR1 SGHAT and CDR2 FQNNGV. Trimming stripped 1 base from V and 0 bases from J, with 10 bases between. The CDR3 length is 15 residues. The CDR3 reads CASSLGPFSSYEQYF. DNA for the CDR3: TGTGCCAGCAGCTTAGGCCCATTTAGCTCCTACGAGCAGTACTTC.

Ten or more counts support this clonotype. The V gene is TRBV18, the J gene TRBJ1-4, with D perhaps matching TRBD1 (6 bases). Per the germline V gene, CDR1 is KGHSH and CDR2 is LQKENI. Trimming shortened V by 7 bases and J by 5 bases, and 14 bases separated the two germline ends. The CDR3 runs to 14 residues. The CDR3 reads CASFTTGMNEKLFF. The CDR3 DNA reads TGTGCCAGCTTCACCACAGGGATGAATGAAAAACTGTTTTTT.

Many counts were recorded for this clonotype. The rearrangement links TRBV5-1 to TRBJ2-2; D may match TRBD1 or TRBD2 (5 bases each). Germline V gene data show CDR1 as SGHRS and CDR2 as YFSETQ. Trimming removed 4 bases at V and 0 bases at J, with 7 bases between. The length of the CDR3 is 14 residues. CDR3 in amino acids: CASSPGPNTGELFF. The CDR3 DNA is TGCGCCAGCAGCCCGGGACCGAACACCGGGGAGCTGTTTTTT.

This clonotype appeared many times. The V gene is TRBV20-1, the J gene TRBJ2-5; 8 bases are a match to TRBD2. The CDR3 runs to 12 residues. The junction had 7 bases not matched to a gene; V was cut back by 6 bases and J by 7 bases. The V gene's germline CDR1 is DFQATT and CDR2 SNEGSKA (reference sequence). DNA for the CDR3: TGCAGTGCGCCCGGGACTAGGGGGACCCAGTACTTC. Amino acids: CSAPGTRGTQYF.

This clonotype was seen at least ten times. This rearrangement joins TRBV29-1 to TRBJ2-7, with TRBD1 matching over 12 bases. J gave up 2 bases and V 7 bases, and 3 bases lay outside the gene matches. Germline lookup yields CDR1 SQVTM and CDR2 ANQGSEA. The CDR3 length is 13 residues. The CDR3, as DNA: TGCAGCGCAGGGACAGGGGGCCCCTACGAGCAGTACTTC. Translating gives CSAGTGGPYEQYF.

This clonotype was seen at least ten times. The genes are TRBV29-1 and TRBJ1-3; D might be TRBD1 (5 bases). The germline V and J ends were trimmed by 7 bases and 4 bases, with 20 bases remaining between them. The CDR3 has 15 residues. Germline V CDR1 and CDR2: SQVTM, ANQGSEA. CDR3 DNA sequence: TGCAGCGGTTCCCGGGACTCAAATTCGGGAAACACCATATATTTT. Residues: CSGSRDSNSGNTIYF. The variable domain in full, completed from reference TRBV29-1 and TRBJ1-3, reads SAVISQKPSRDICQRGTSLTIQCQVDSQVTMMFWYRQQPGQSLTLIATANQGSEATYESGFVIDKFPISRPNLTFSTLTVSNMSPEDSSIYLCSGSRDSNSGNTIYFGEGSWLTVV.

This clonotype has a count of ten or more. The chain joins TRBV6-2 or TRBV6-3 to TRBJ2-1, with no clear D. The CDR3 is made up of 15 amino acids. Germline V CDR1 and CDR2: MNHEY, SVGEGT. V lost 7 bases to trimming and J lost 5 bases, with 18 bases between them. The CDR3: CASKIFHLTHNEQFF. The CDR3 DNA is TGTGCCAGCAAGATCTTCCATCTGACCCACAATGAGCAGTTCTTC.

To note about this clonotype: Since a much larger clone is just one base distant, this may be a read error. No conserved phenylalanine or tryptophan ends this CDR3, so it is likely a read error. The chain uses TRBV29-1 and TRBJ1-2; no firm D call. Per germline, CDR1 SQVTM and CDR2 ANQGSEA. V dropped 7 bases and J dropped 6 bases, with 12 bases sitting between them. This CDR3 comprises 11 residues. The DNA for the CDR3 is TGCAGCGCCGATGGGAGGAATGGCTACACCTAC. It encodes CSADGRNGYTY.

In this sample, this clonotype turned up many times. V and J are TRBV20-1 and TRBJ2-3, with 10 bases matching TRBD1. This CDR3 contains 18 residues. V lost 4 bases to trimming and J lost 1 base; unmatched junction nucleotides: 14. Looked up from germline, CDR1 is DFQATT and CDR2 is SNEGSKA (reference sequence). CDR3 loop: CSATARTGGLSGTDTQYF. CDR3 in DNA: TGCAGTGCTACCGCCAGGACAGGGGGTTTGAGTGGCACAGATACGCAGTATTTT.

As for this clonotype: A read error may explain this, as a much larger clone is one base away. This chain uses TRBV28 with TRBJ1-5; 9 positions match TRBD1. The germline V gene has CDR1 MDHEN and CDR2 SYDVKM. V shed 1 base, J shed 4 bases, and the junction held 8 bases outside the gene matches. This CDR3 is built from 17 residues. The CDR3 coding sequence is TGTGCCAGCAGTTTATTGGGACAGGGAGGGTTAAATCAGCCCCAGCATTTT. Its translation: CASSLLGQGGLNQPQHF.

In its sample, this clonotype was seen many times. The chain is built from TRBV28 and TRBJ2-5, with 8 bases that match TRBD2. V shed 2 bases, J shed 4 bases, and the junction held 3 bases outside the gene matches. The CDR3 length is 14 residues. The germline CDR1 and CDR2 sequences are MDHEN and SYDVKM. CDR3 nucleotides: TGTGCCAGCAGTTTAGCGGGAGGAATAGAGACCCAGTACTTC. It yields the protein CASSLAGGIETQYF.